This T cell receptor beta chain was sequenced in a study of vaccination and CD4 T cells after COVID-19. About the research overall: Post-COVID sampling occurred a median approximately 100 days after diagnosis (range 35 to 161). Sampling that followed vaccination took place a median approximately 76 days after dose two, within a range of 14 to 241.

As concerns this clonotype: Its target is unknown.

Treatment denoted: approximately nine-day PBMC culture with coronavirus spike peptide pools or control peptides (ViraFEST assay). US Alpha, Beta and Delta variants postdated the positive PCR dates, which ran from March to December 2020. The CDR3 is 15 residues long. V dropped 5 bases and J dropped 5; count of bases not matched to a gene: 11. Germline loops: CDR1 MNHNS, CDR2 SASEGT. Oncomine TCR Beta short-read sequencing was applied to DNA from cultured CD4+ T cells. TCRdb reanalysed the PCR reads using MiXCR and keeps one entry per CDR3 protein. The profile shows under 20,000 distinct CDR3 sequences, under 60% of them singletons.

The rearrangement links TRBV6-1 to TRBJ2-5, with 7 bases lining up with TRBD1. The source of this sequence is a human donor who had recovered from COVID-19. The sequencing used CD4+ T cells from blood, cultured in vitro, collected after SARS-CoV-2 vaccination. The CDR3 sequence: CASSNSFQGEETQYF. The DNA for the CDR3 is TGTGCCAGCAGTAATTCTTTTCAGGGGGAGGAGACCCAGTACTTC.